These T cell receptor beta chains were read from a single sample in a study of spatial heterogeneity in lung cancer. From the 5' RACE reads, TCRdb called clonotypes with MiXCR, one entry per CDR3 protein. The data show tens of thousands of distinct CDR3 sequences, 15% to 25% seen once. Specimen: PBMCs, collected at surgery. These receptors were obtained from a male donor with early-stage non-small cell lung cancer. The conserved cysteine and the conserved F or W are not part of the CDR3 here. A D gene is named only where the DNA matches it firmly. The size of a clone is reported for some rows only, either as once, few or many, or as a class for expanded clones.

CDR3aa: ASSLDGSNQPQH
d_gene: -
v_gene: TRBV11-3
j_gene: TRBJ1-5
abundance: few

CDR3aa: ASSIGREETQY
d_gene: -
v_gene: TRBV7-6
j_gene: TRBJ2-5
abundance: -

CDR3aa: ASSLPAGGPQTQY
d_gene: TRBD2
v_gene: TRBV7-9
j_gene: TRBJ2-5
abundance: few

CDR3aa: SARFGQYRQETQY
d_gene: -
v_gene: TRBV20-1
j_gene: TRBJ2-5
abundance: few

CDR3aa: ASRRGGLGEQY
d_gene: -
v_gene: TRBV7-8
j_gene: TRBJ2-7
abundance: many

CDR3aa: ASSLASLAGGTGELF
d_gene: TRBD2
v_gene: TRBV7-2
j_gene: TRBJ2-2
abundance: many

CDR3aa: ASSEEGNNEY
d_gene: -
v_gene: TRBV6-1
j_gene: TRBJ2-7
abundance: -

CDR3aa: ASSMRDTDTQY
d_gene: -
v_gene: TRBV19
j_gene: TRBJ2-3
abundance: -

CDR3aa: SVESGRGLGYT
d_gene: -
v_gene: TRBV29-1
j_gene: TRBJ1-2
abundance: -

CDR3aa: ASSPTAGQGYEQY
d_gene: TRBD1
v_gene: TRBV7-2
j_gene: TRBJ2-7
abundance: -

CDR3aa: SAPSSVTYTEAF
d_gene: -
v_gene: TRBV20-1
j_gene: TRBJ1-1
abundance: -

CDR3aa: SARTGEDTQY
d_gene: TRBD1
v_gene: TRBV20-1
j_gene: TRBJ2-3
abundance: -

CDR3aa: ASSLGYDSSYEQY
d_gene: -
v_gene: TRBV11-1
j_gene: TRBJ2-7
abundance: many

CDR3aa: ASSTRHGVEAF
d_gene: -
v_gene: TRBV9
j_gene: TRBJ1-1
abundance: few

CDR3aa: ATSGIDADTQY
d_gene: -
v_gene: TRBV24-1
j_gene: TRBJ2-3
abundance: -

CDR3aa: ASIASSYEQY
d_gene: -
v_gene: TRBV5-1
j_gene: TRBJ2-7
abundance: -

CDR3aa: ASSYSYLAEETQY
d_gene: -
v_gene: TRBV6-5
j_gene: TRBJ2-5
abundance: -

CDR3aa: ASSRNSNQPQH
d_gene: -
v_gene: TRBV12-3/TRBV12-4
j_gene: TRBJ1-5
abundance: -

CDR3aa: ASSPNYYEQY
d_gene: -
v_gene: TRBV3-1
j_gene: TRBJ2-7
abundance: many

CDR3aa: ASSSTRLAGSWANVLT
d_gene: TRBD2
v_gene: TRBV7-2
j_gene: TRBJ2-6
abundance: -

CDR3aa: ASSIYSGDISYEQY
d_gene: TRBD2
v_gene: TRBV19
j_gene: TRBJ2-7
abundance: -

CDR3aa: ASSLGQGSGNTIY
d_gene: TRBD1
v_gene: TRBV7-7
j_gene: TRBJ1-3
abundance: few

CDR3aa: ASSLRQPAGTGELF
d_gene: -
v_gene: TRBV28
j_gene: TRBJ2-2
abundance: -

CDR3aa: ASRTNSVLSYNEQF
d_gene: -
v_gene: TRBV6-1
j_gene: TRBJ2-1
abundance: -

CDR3aa: ATLGEGAPQETQY
d_gene: -
v_gene: TRBV24-1
j_gene: TRBJ2-5
abundance: -

CDR3aa: ASVSRPGVAEQF
d_gene: -
v_gene: TRBV12-3/TRBV12-4
j_gene: TRBJ2-1
abundance: -

CDR3aa: ASSWGSDQPQH
d_gene: -
v_gene: TRBV5-1
j_gene: TRBJ1-5
abundance: few

CDR3aa: ASSSPSGSLSYEQY
d_gene: TRBD2
v_gene: TRBV27
j_gene: TRBJ2-7
abundance: -

CDR3aa: ASSQWSSGDEQY
d_gene: -
v_gene: TRBV4-2
j_gene: TRBJ2-7
abundance: -

CDR3aa: ASSPGTAGETQY
d_gene: TRBD1
v_gene: TRBV7-9
j_gene: TRBJ2-5
abundance: -

CDR3aa: SAQGTDYGYT
d_gene: -
v_gene: TRBV20-1
j_gene: TRBJ1-2
abundance: -

CDR3aa: ASSPLGDSGTQY
d_gene: -
v_gene: TRBV18
j_gene: TRBJ2-3
abundance: few

CDR3aa: AISEINDSYEQY
d_gene: -
v_gene: TRBV10-3
j_gene: TRBJ2-7
abundance: few

CDR3aa: ASIPTQGTEAF
d_gene: -
v_gene: TRBV12-3/TRBV12-4
j_gene: TRBJ1-1
abundance: few

CDR3aa: ASSAPTGGADGYT
d_gene: TRBD1
v_gene: TRBV5-1
j_gene: TRBJ1-2
abundance: -

CDR3aa: ASSVGPQETQY
d_gene: -
v_gene: TRBV9
j_gene: TRBJ2-5
abundance: -

CDR3aa: ASSRDLSPSGIYNEQF
d_gene: TRBD2
v_gene: TRBV7-3
j_gene: TRBJ2-1
abundance: few

CDR3aa: ASSFAPGQGAFEQY
d_gene: TRBD1
v_gene: TRBV2
j_gene: TRBJ2-7
abundance: few

CDR3aa: ASSDRGSTDTQY
d_gene: TRBD1
v_gene: TRBV12-3/TRBV12-4
j_gene: TRBJ2-3
abundance: -

CDR3aa: ASSLMGLPYEQY
d_gene: -
v_gene: TRBV11-1
j_gene: TRBJ2-7
abundance: -

CDR3aa: ASSQDMIGIYEQY
d_gene: -
v_gene: TRBV4-2
j_gene: TRBJ2-7
abundance: many